This T cell receptor beta chain was sequenced in a study of T cell responses to AZD1222 COVID-19 vaccine. Overall study findings and caveats: Seropositive at baseline were only six AZD1222 recipients. Clonal diversity was possibly underestimated, and white British individuals and females predominated among donors.

Libraries were prepared by immunoSEQ multiplex PCR; TCRdb keeps only in-frame clonotypes and omits some of them. Of tens of thousands of clones listed, around 87% were seen once; the top ten hold less than 25%. A remark on this clone: What it binds is not known.

Germline V gives CDR1 LGHDT, CDR2 YNNKEL (reference sequence). Trimming took off 2 bases at V and 7 bases at J, with 15 bases between the two ends. This CDR3 has 15 residues. The V gene is TRBV3-1 (or the pseudogene TRBV3-2), the J gene TRBJ1-5; unclear D gene. The source was peripheral blood, collected on day 0 of AZD1222 vaccination. The TCR comes from an adult in good health. CDR3 loop: CASSQYRAAGQPQHF. CDR3 bases: TGTGCCAGCAGCCAATACAGAGCAGCGGGGCAGCCCCAGCATTTT.